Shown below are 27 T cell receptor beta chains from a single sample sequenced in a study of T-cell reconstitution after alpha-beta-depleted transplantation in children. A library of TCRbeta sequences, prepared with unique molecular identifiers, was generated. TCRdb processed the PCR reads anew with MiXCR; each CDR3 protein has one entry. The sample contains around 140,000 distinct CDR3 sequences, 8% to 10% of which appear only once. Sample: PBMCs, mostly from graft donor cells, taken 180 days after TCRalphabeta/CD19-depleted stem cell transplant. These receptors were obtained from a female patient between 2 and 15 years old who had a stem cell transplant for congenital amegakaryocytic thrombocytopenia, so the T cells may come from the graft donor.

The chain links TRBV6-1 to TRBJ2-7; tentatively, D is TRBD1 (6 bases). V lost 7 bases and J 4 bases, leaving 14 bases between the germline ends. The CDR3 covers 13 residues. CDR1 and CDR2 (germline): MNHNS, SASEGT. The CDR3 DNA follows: TGTGCCAGCACCCAGACAGGTTTTTACGAGCAGTACTTC. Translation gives CASTQTGFYEQYF.

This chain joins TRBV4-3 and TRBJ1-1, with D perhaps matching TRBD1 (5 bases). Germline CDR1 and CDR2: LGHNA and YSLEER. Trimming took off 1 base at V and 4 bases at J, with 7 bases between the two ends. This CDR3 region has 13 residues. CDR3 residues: CASSQVQGTEAFF. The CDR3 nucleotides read TGCGCCAGCAGCCAAGTCCAGGGCACTGAAGCTTTCTTT.

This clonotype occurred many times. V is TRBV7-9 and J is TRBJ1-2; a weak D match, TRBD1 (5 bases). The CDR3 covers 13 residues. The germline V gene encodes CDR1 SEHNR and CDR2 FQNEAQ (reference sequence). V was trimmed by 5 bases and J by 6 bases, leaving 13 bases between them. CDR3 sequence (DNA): TGTGCCAGCAGCGAGTCCAGGGTCCATGGCTACACCTTC. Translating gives CASSESRVHGYTF.

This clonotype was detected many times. The CDR3 here is CASKKDGTSGIHLSTDTQYF. Written as DNA, the CDR3 is TGTGCCAGTAAGAAGGACGGGACTAGCGGGATCCACCTTAGCACAGATACGCAGTATTTT. The rearrangement joins TRBV19 to TRBJ2-3; the match to TRBD2 covers 13 bases. The CDR3 has 20 amino acids. J gave up 0 bases and V 7 bases, and 16 bases lay outside the gene matches. Germline V gene data show CDR1 as LNHDA and CDR2 as SQIVND (reference sequence).

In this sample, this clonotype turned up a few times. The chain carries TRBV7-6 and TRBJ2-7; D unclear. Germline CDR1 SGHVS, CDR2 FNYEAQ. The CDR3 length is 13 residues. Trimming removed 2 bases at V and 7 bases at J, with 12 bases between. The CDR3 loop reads CASSLWATAEQYF. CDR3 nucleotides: TGTGCCAGCAGCTTATGGGCGACGGCTGAGCAGTACTTC.

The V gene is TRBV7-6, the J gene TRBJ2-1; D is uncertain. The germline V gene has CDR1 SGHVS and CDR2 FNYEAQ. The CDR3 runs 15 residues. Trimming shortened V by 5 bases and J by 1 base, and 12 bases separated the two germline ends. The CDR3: CASSSPLLSYNEQFF. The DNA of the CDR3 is TGTGCCAGCAGCAGCCCCTTATTGTCCTACAATGAGCAGTTCTTC.

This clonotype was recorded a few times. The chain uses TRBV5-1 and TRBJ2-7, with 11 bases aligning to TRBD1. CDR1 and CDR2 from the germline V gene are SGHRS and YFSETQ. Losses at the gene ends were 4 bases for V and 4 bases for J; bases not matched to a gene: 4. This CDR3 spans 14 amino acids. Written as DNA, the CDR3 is TGCGCCAGCAGCGTGGACAGGGGGCTATACGAGCAGTACTTC. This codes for CASSVDRGLYEQYF.

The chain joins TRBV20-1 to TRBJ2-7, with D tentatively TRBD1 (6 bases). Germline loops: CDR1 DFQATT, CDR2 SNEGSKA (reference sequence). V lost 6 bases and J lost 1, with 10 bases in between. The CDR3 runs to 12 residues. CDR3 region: CSAGDKSYEQYF. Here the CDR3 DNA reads TGCAGTGCGGGGGACAAGTCCTACGAGCAGTACTTC.

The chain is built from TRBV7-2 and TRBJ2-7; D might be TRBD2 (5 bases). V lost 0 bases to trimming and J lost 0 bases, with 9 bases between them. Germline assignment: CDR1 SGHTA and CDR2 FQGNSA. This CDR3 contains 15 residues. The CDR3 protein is CASSLALRVSYEQYF. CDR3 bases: TGTGCCAGCAGCTTAGCGCTGAGGGTCTCCTACGAGCAGTACTTC. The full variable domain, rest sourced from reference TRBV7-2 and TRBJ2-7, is GAGVSQSPSNKVTEKGKDVELRCDPISGHTALYWYRQSLGQGLEFLIYFQGNSAPDKSGLPSDRFSAERTGGSVSTLTIQRTQQEDSAVYLCASSLALRVSYEQYFGPGTRLTVT.

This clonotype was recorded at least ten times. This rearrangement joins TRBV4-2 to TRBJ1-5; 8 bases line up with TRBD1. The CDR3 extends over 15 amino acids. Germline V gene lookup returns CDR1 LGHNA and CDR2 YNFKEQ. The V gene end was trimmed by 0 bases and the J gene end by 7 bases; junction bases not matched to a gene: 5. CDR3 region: CASSQDPGGRQPQHF. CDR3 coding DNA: TGTGCCAGCAGCCAAGACCCAGGGGGCCGGCAGCCCCAGCATTTT.

CDR3 DNA: TGTGCCAGTAGTACACAGGCCCTCGACTATGGCTACACCTTC. Translation gives CASSTQALDYGYTF. The chain carries TRBV19 and TRBJ1-2; D may be TRBD1 (5 bases). V gave up 4 bases and J gave up 3 bases, with 12 bases separating them. CDR1 is LNHDA and CDR2 is SQIVND in the germline V gene (reference sequence). The CDR3 runs 14 residues.

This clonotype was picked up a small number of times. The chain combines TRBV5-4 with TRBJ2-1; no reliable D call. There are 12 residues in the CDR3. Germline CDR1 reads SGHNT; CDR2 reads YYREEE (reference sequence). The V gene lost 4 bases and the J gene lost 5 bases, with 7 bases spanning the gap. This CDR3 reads CASSGRNNEQFF. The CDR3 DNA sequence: TGTGCCAGCAGCGGTAGGAACAATGAGCAGTTCTTC.

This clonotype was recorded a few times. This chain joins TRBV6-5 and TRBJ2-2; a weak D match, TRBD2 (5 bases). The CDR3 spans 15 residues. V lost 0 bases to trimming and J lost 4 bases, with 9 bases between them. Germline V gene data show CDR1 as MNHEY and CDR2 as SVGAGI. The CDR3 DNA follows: TGTGCCAGCAGTTACTCGACGGGAAGCACCGGGGAGCTGTTTTTT. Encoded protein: CASSYSTGSTGELFF.

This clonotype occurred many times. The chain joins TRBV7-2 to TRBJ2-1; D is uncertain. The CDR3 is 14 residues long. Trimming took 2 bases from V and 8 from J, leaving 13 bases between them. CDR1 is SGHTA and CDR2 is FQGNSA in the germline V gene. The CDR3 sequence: CASSLLIPYYEQFF. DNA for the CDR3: TGTGCCAGCAGCTTACTCATCCCGTACTATGAGCAGTTCTTC.

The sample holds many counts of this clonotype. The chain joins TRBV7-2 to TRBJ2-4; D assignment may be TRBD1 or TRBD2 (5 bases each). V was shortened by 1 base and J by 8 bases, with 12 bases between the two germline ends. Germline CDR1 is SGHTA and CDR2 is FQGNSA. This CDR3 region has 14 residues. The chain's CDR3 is CASSLGAKGHIQYF. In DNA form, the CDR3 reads TGTGCCAGCAGCTTAGGGGCAAAGGGACACATTCAGTACTTC.

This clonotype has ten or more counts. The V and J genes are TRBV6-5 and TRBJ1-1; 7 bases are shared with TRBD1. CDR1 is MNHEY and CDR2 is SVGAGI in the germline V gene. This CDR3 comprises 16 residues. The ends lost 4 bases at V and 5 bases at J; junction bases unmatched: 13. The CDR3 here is CASSLDGGGWRTEAFF. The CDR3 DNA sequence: TGTGCCAGCAGTTTGGATGGAGGGGGCTGGAGGACTGAAGCTTTCTTT.

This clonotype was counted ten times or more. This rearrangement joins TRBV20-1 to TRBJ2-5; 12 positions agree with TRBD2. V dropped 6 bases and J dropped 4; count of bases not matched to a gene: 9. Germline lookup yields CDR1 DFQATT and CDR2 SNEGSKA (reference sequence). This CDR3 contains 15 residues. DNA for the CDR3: TGCAGTGCACTAAATCTAGCGGGAGGGCGAGAGACCCAGTACTTC. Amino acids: CSALNLAGGRETQYF.

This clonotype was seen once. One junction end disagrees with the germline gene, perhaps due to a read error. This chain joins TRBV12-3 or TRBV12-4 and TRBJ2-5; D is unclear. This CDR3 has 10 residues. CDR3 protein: CANSEETQYF. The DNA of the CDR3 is TGTGCCAACAGTGAAGAGACCCAGTACTTC.

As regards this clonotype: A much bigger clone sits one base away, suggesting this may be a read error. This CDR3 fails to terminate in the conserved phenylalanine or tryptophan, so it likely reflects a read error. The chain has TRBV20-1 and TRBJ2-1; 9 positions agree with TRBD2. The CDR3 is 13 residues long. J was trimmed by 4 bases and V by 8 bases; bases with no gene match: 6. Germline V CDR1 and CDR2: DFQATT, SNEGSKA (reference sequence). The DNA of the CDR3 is TGCAGTCCCATAGCGGGAGTATACAATGAGCAGTTCTCC. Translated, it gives CSPIAGVYNEQFS.

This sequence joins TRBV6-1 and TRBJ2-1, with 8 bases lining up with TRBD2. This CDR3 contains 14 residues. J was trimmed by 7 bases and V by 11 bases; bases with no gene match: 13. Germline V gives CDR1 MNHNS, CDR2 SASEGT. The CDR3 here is CASSRAGVWNEQFF. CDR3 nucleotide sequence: TGTGCCTCCTCCAGAGCGGGAGTGTGGAATGAGCAGTTCTTC.

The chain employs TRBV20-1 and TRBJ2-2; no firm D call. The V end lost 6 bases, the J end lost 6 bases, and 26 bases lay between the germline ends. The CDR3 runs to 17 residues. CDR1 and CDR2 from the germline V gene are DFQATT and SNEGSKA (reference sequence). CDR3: CSAHDSWAPGPAGELFF. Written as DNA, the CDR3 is TGCAGTGCCCACGATAGTTGGGCGCCGGGCCCGGCCGGGGAGCTGTTTTTT.

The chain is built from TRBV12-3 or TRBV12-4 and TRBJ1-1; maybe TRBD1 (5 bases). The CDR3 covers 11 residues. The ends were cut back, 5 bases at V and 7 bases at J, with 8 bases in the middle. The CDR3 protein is CASSRQYEAFF. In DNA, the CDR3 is TGTGCCAGCAGTCGACAGTATGAAGCTTTCTTT.

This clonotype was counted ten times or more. The CDR3 DNA sequence: TGTGCCAGCAGCTATATGGGGGGGGGAACTGAAGCTTTCTTT. Translating it yields CASSYMGGGTEAFF. The chain couples TRBV7-3 to TRBJ1-1, with D possibly being TRBD1 (5 bases). Germline-derived CDR1 and CDR2 are SGHTA and FQGTGA. CDR3 size: 14 residues. V was shortened by 4 bases and J by 5 bases, with 14 bases between the two germline ends.

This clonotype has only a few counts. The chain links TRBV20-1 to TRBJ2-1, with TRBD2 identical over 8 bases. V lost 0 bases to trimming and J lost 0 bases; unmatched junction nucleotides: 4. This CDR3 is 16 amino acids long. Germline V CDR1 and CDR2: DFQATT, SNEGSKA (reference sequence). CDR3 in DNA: TGCAGTGCTAGAGACTTTACTAGCGGCTCCTACAATGAGCAGTTCTTC. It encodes CSARDFTSGSYNEQFF.

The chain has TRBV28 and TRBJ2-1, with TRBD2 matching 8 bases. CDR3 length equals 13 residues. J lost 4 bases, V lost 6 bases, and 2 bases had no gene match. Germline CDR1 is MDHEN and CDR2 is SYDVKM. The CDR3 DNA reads TGTGCCAGCAGAGTAGCGGGGTACAATGAGCAGTTCTTC. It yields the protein CASRVAGYNEQFF.

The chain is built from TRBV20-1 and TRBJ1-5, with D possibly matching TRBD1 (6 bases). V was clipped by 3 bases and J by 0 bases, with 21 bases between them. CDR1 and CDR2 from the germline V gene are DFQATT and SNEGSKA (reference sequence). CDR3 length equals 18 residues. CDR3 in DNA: TGCAGTGCTAGTGCCCCGGGGGGTTTAGGGGGTAGCAATCAGCCCCAGCATTTT. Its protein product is CSASAPGGLGGSNQPQHF.

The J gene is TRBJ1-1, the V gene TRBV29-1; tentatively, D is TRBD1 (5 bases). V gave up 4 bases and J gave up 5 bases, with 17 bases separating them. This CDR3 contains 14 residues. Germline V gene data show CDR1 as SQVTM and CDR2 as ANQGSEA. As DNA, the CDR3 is TGCAGCGTTGTAGTTCGGGGCATGAGGACTGAAGCTTTCTTT. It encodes CSVVVRGMRTEAFF.